This T cell receptor beta chain originates from a study of CD8+ T cells in alopecia areata. Study observations and caveats: Normal scalp showed lower clonality than lesional scalp, especially alopecia totalis/universalis. TCR sharing across patients was less clear than in mice, possibly HLA-related. Sequencing of scalp samples also captures resident alphabeta T cells of normal skin.

This CDR3 spans 11 amino acids. V was cut by 8 bases and J by 4 bases, with 9 bases left in between. Per the germline V gene, CDR1 is MNHEY and CDR2 is SMNVEV (reference sequence). Turning to this clone: Its antigen is not known.

Extracted RNA was reverse transcribed into cDNA, the sequencing template. Assay: immunoSEQ multiplex PCR; the TCRdb copy retains only in-frame clones and omits some. The table lists more than 95,000 clones, approximately 47% of them singletons. The sequenced material came from NKG2D-low CD8+ T cells sorted from blood. The receptor's source is a human donor with alopecia areata. V is TRBV27 and J is TRBJ2-7, with a tentative D call TRBD2 (5 bases). CDR3 sequence: CASRGLYEQYF. The CDR3 DNA follows: TGTGCCAGCCGGGGATTATACGAGCAGTACTTC.